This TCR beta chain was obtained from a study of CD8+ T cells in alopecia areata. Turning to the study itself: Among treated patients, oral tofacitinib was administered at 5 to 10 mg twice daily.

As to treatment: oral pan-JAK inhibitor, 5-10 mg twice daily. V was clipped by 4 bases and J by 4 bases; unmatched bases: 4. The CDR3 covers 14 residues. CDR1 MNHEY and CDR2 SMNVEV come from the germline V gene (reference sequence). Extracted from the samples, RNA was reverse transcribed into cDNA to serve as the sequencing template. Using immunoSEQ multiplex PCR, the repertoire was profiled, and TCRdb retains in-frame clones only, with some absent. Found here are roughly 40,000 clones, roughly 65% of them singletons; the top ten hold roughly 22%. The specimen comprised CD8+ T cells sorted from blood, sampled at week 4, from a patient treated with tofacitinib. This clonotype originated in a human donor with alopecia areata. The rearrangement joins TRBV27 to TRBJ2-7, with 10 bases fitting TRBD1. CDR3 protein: CASSYGTGVYEQYF. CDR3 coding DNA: TGTGCCAGCAGTTACGGGACAGGGGTATACGAGCAGTACTTC.